The entry below describes one T cell receptor beta chain. Its specific antigen is unknown. It has no much larger one-base neighbor in the sample; base qualities were not kept. The germline V gene provides CDR1 SNHLY and CDR2 FYNNEI. The junction carries 13 bases between V and J, which are trimmed by 4 bases and 4 bases respectively. The CDR3 holds 14 amino acids from the cysteine to the phenylalanine. Only the CDR3 part of the read is kept: 42 bases, read in frame from the first base. The entry originates in a study of post-analysis software for immune sequencing data (dated by TCRdb to about 2015). Study-wide context: Relapsing-remitting, secondary progressive and progressive-relapsing multiple sclerosis were recorded as disease courses, and subtype annotation was lacking for some patients. The patient repertoires were compared against around 11 previously published healthy control repertoires obtained from donors aged roughly 6 to 25 years. A subset of samples was prepared in parallel using single-end sample barcoding, then pooled and co-amplified after Illumina adapter ligation.

TCR beta repertoires were profiled from peripheral blood of some 13 young patients with multiple sclerosis to demonstrate the VDJtools post-analysis software. The multiple sclerosis patients were children and adolescents ranging in age from roughly 6 to 15 years. The paper's findings and limits, for the study overall: Significantly higher frequencies in patients than in controls were found for five or six TRBV segments, including TRBV5-6, TRBV5-1 and TRBV20-1. Significantly lower normalized Chao1 diversity was found in multiple sclerosis patients than in controls, suggesting substantial peripheral T-cell clonal expansion. The control group was slightly older than the multiple sclerosis patient group. Direct clustering with F measure revealed strong co-clustering of samples prepared in the same batch, which led to a batch-effect correction.

To prepare the library, PCR was applied. Sequencing used an Illumina HiSeq 2500. Unique molecular identifiers were incorporated into TCR beta cDNA libraries to reduce PCR and sequencing biases. Per 1 to 10 million input T cells, approximately 500,000 cDNA molecules were obtained, such that each molecule approximated one T cell. Patient libraries were prepared and sequenced with the same protocol used for the earlier healthy control dataset. Within a given batch, samples were prepared together, multiplexed and sequenced on the same HiSeq lane. Processing in the source paper ran as follows. MIGEC was used to process the raw barcoded reads, and molecular identifier groups with only a single read were discarded before consensus assembly and CDR3 extraction. Clonotype tables were post-analysed with VDJtools, normalizing diversity by down-sampling all datasets to the smallest sample size. In repertoire overlap clustering, CDR3 amino acid sequences, but not nucleotide sequences, were matched to correct batch-related cross-sample contamination. TCRdb reprocessed the public reads (quality trimming at Q25 with fastp, clone calling with MiXCR) and kept in-frame beta chains. Rows merge per CDR3 protein into single entries with the most common DNA and genes. For this entry, the V and J calls and clone size follow TCRdb and not the study's own pipeline. This sample holds hundreds of thousands of distinct CDR3 sequences; roughly 47% were observed only once. The ten largest clones capture over 1.5% of the sample.

The sequenced sample consisted of blood. The clonotype originates from a girl aged 10 to 17 with multiple sclerosis. The chain is made from TRBV2 and TRBJ1-2; TRBD1 is possibly the D segment (6 matching bases). The DNA reads as follows: TGTGCCAGCAGTGGAGGCAGGGGCGCCTATGGCTACACCTTC. This is translated as CASSGGRGAYGYTF.